One T cell receptor beta chain is described in this entry. In the source study's methods: Amplifying reference gene primers gave estimates of nucleated cell counts. Sequencing was performed with immunoSEQ multiplex PCR; in TCRdb, only in-frame clones are kept and a portion is missing. The V and J calls and clone size are taken from that table; D and trimming were inferred from the DNA. The data hold about 210,000 clones, with approximately 84% observed a single time. This sample was included in a study of blood T cell repertoires in COVID-19. Study-wide background: There were acute and convalescent COVID-19 samples, and they came from the United States, Italy and Spain. Nucleic acid was either cDNA or gDNA, and it came from T cells, B-cell-depleted T cells, or PBMCs.

Trimming removed 1 base from V and 5 bases from J; junction bases left unmatched: 12. Germline CDR1 is SGHVS and CDR2 is FNYEAQ. There are 18 residues in the CDR3. The receptor comes from a woman in her forties or fifties with active or convalescent COVID-19. The sequencing input was peripheral blood. The V call is TRBV7-6, the J call TRBJ1-3; 9 positions match TRBD1. The CDR3 nucleotides are TGTGCCAGCAGCTTAGTTTCAAAAGCGGGACAGGGACGAAACACCATATATTTT. This encodes CASSLVSKAGQGRNTIYF.